A single sample is the source of the 19 T cell receptor beta chains below, sequenced in a study of response to subunit inactivated influenza vaccine. TCRdb independently ran MiXCR on the RT-PCR reads; one entry per CDR3 protein. The table has 750,000 to 850,000 distinct CDR3 sequences, around 18% seen once. The sample in question was PBMCs from blood, obtained around 5 days after vaccination. The source is a man between 50 and 59 years old who received an inactivated influenza vaccine.

The table lists this clonotype with a few counts. V is TRBV7-9 and J is TRBJ2-1, with 8 bases that match TRBD1. Germline V gene lookup returns CDR1 SEHNR and CDR2 FQNEAQ (reference sequence). The CDR3 covers 14 residues. J was trimmed by 6 bases and V by 7 bases; bases with no gene match: 8. The CDR3 sequence: CASTGNRGSNEQFF. The DNA for the CDR3 is TGTGCCAGCACAGGCAACAGGGGGTCCAATGAGCAGTTCTTC.

This clonotype has at least ten counts. The rearrangement links TRBV5-1 to TRBJ2-5; possibly TRBD1 for D (5 bases). The CDR3 consists of 14 residues. The V gene's germline CDR1 is SGHRS and CDR2 YFSETQ. V gave up 0 bases and J gave up 1 base, with 7 bases separating them. The CDR3 DNA reads TGCGCCAGCAGCTTGGGACAGCCCCAAGAGACCCAGTACTTC. This sequence encodes CASSLGQPQETQYF.

The V gene is TRBV20-1, the J gene TRBJ2-5; D may be TRBD1 or TRBD2 (6 bases each). CDR3 length: 15 amino acids. The V and J ends lost 6 bases and 1 base respectively, with 18 bases between them. Germline V gene sequence: CDR1 DFQATT, CDR2 SNEGSKA (reference sequence). CDR3 amino acids: CSATRRGSLQETQYF. The DNA of the CDR3 is TGCAGTGCAACTCGGAGGGGGTCCCTCCAAGAGACCCAGTACTTC.

The chain carries TRBV6-1 and TRBJ1-1; D gene unclear. The V and J ends lost 5 bases and 5 bases respectively, with 12 bases between them. There are 13 residues in the CDR3. CDR1 and CDR2 from the germline V gene are MNHNS and SASEGT. For the CDR3, the DNA is TGTGCCAGCAGTATTCTTGCGCGGACTGAAGCTTTCTTT. Protein: CASSILARTEAFF.

This clonotype was detected ten times or more. J is TRBJ2-5 and V is TRBV12-3 or TRBV12-4; 9 nucleotides align to TRBD1. Trimming took 4 bases from V and 2 from J; bases not matched to a gene: 2. This CDR3 is built from 14 residues. The CDR3 DNA reads TGTGCCAGCAGTTGGGACAGGGCTCAAGAGACCCAGTACTTC. Its translation: CASSWDRAQETQYF.

V and J are TRBV10-3 and TRBJ2-3; 8 nucleotides agree with TRBD2. CDR1 is ENHRY, CDR2 SYGVKD, per germline. This CDR3 spans 14 amino acids. The V gene end was trimmed by 6 bases and the J gene end by 2 bases; junction bases not matched to a gene: 4. CDR3 sequence (DNA): TGTGCCATCAGCCGGGGGGGTGACACAGATACGCAGTATTTT. It specifies CAISRGGDTDTQYF.

The V and J genes are TRBV6-1 and TRBJ2-7; the D gene is possibly TRBD2 (6 bases). Per germline, CDR1 MNHNS and CDR2 SASEGT. Trimming cost V 8 bases and J 0 bases, with 14 bases left between them. The CDR3 runs to 14 residues. The CDR3 sequence is CASRRGAGSYEQYF. Written as DNA, the CDR3 is TGTGCCAGCCGACGCGGGGCGGGCTCCTACGAGCAGTACTTC.

In this sample, this clonotype turned up many times. The genes are TRBV12-3 or TRBV12-4 and TRBJ2-7, with D possibly matching TRBD2 (6 bases). V was pared by 5 bases and J by 4 bases, with 15 bases between. The length of the CDR3 is 14 residues. The CDR3 DNA is TGTGCCAGCAGTCCCCCCGGGGGAGTGTACGAGCAGTACTTC. Its translation is CASSPPGGVYEQYF.

Points on this clonotype: It may be a read error: a sequence one base away is much more abundant. This rearrangement joins TRBV29-1 to TRBJ2-7; D gene ambiguous. Germline values: CDR1 SQVTM, CDR2 ANQGSEA. The CDR3 has 12 residues. The chain's CDR3 is CSVALDSYEQHF. As DNA, the CDR3 is TGCAGCGTTGCCCTGGATTCCTACGAGCAGCACTTC.

This chain joins TRBV12-3 or TRBV12-4 and TRBJ2-2; maybe TRBD1 (6 bases). Trimming pared 5 bases from V and 3 bases from J, leaving 10 bases between. The CDR3 length is 14 residues. In nucleotides, the CDR3 is TGTGCCAGCAGTGAACAGGGTTACACCGGGGAGCTGTTTTTT. Translating it yields CASSEQGYTGELFF.

This clonotype occurred a few times. This chain connects TRBV10-3 to TRBJ2-7; 8 bases match TRBD2. The trim removed 3 bases at V and 2 bases at J, leaving 6 bases unmatched. Germline CDR1 is ENHRY and CDR2 is SYGVKD. The CDR3 consists of 15 residues. In nucleotides, the CDR3 is TGTGCCATCAGTGACAATAGCGGGACCGCCTACGAGCAGTACTTC. This codes for CAISDNSGTAYEQYF.

This clonotype has just a few counts. V gene TRBV6-2 or TRBV6-3 combines with J gene TRBJ2-7, with D possibly matching TRBD2 (6 bases). This CDR3 comprises 13 residues. The ends were cut back, 10 bases at V and 2 bases at J, with 15 bases in the middle. Germline CDR1 and CDR2: MNHEY and SVGEGT. This CDR3 reads CATAWRGTYEQYF. The CDR3 coding sequence is TGTGCCACCGCCTGGAGGGGAACCTACGAGCAGTACTTC.

CDR3 coding DNA: TGTGCCAGCAGTGAATGGGGATTCACAGATACGCAGTATTTT. Amino acids: CASSEWGFTDTQYF. The chain couples TRBV25-1 to TRBJ2-3; D unclear. The germline V gene encodes CDR1 MGHDK and CDR2 SYGVNS. With 1 base removed from V and 2 bases from J, the gap between germline ends came to 7 bases. The CDR3 is made up of 14 amino acids.

This clonotype was observed many times. The chain uses TRBV7-2 and TRBJ2-1; D is perhaps TRBD2 (6 bases). V was cut by 2 bases and J by 10 bases, with 15 bases left in between. The CDR3 is 14 residues long. The germline V gene has CDR1 SGHTA and CDR2 FQGNSA. This CDR3 is CASSLTGVPWEQFF. DNA of the CDR3: TGTGCCAGCAGCTTAACGGGGGTCCCCTGGGAGCAGTTCTTC. The variable domain in full, with the rest retrieved from reference TRBV7-2 and TRBJ2-1, is GAGVSQSPSNKVTEKGKDVELRCDPISGHTALYWYRQSLGQGLEFLIYFQGNSAPDKSGLPSDRFSAERTGGSVSTLTIQRTQQEDSAVYLCASSLTGVPWEQFFGPGTRLTVL.

In nucleotides, the CDR3 is TGTGCCAGCACAACGGGGGAAGCCTCCTACAATGAGCAGTTCTTC. Translation: CASTTGEASYNEQFF. The rearrangement uses TRBV5-6 and TRBJ2-1, with D tentatively TRBD2 (6 bases). CDR3 length: 15 residues. V was trimmed by 6 bases and J by 0 bases, leaving 13 bases between them. Germline CDR1 is SGHDT and CDR2 is YYEEEE.

This sequence joins TRBV7-9 and TRBJ2-3, with D uncertain. The CDR3 is made up of 13 amino acids. The V end lost 6 bases, the J end lost 4 bases, and 11 bases lay between the germline ends. CDR1 is SEHNR, CDR2 FQNEAQ, per germline (reference sequence). The CDR3 protein is CASRPWVADTQYF. As DNA, the CDR3 is TGTGCCAGCAGACCGTGGGTTGCAGATACGCAGTATTTT.

The rearrangement joins TRBV6-5 to TRBJ2-1; a weak D match, TRBD1 (7 bases). V lost 0 bases, J lost 3 bases, and 15 bases lay in between. The CDR3 extends over 17 amino acids. Germline V lookup: CDR1 MNHEY, CDR2 SVGAGI. The CDR3 region has the DNA TGTGCCAGCAGTTACTCCTGGCAGGGGGGCGACTACAATGAGCAGTTCTTC. This gives the protein CASSYSWQGGDYNEQFF.

J is TRBJ1-1 and V is TRBV10-3; possibly TRBD1 for D (6 bases). The germline V and J ends were trimmed by 7 bases and 4 bases, with 13 bases remaining between them. CDR3 length: 13 residues. Per the germline V gene, CDR1 is ENHRY and CDR2 is SYGVKD. The CDR3 nucleotides are TGTGCCATCAATGCACAGGGATCCACTGAAGCTTTCTTT. It is translated as CAINAQGSTEAFF.

This clonotype was counted only a few times. The chain couples TRBV3-1 to TRBJ2-7; 8 bases match TRBD1. With V trimmed by 4 bases and J by 6 bases, 14 bases remained unmatched. In germline, CDR1 is LGHDT, CDR2 YNNKEL (reference sequence). The CDR3 has 16 residues. CDR3 nucleotide sequence: TGTGCCAGCAGCCCAAGATTCGGACAGGGAAGGAGCGAGCAGTACTTC. This gives the protein CASSPRFGQGRSEQYF.